The source of this TCR beta chain is a study of shared clonotypes between healthy human individuals. Assay runs were performed at deep level. In the authors' methods: Junction-only immunoSEQ sequences carried no quality scores, so filtering differed. Some clones are missing from TCRdb's copy, which holds only in-frame ones; the method was immunoSEQ multiplex PCR. For V, J and clone size, that table is used; D and trimming come from the DNA. Of 2 million to 2.5 million clones listed, 90% to 97% are singletons. Input material: naive CD4+ T cells sorted from blood. Subset noted: CD45RA+ positively selected. The sequence was collected from a man younger than 35 in good health.

The CDR3, as DNA: TGCACCAGGGTATACGAGCAGTACTTC. Its protein is CTRVYEQYF. V is TRBV1 and J is TRBJ2-7. TRBV1 is termed a pseudogene. The CDR3 runs to 9 residues.